This passage covers 27 T cell receptor beta chains from one sample sequenced in a study of blood T cell repertoires in COVID-19. The protocol was immunoSEQ multiplex PCR, while the TCRdb copy is restricted to in-frame clones and leaves out a portion. Of around 140,000 clones listed, approximately 88% are singletons. Input material: peripheral blood. All receptors come from a woman aged 45-59 years with acute or convalescent COVID-19.

This chain connects TRBV11-2 to TRBJ2-5; 9 bases line up with TRBD2. After removal of 8 bases from V and 5 bases from J, the junction contained 9 bases not matched to a gene. From germline, CDR1 is SGHAT and CDR2 FQNNGV. The CDR3 length is 14 residues. CDR3 sequence (DNA): TGTGCCAGCGCGATAGCGGGGGTTTATGAGACCCAGTACTTC. Translated, it gives CASAIAGVYETQYF.

In its sample, this clone was seen many times. The chain is built from TRBV5-5 and TRBJ1-3; no clear D gene. The germline CDR1 and CDR2 sequences are SGHKS and YYEKEE (reference sequence). The CDR3 totals 15 residues. Deletions cut 0 bases from V and 4 bases from J, with 11 bases between. This CDR3 reads CASSLEAGRGNTIYF. As DNA, the CDR3 is TGTGCCAGCAGCTTGGAGGCTGGGAGGGGAAACACCATATATTTT. The variable domain in full, with the rest retrieved from reference TRBV5-5 and TRBJ1-3, is DAGVTQSPTHLIKTRGQQVTLRCSPISGHKSVSWYQQVLGQGPQFIFQYYEKEERGRGNFPDRFSARQFPNYSSELNVNALLLGDSALYLCASSLEAGRGNTIYFGEGSWLTVV.

The chain recombines TRBV5-1 with TRBJ1-3; D might be TRBD1 (5 bases). This CDR3 region has 16 residues. Per the germline V gene, CDR1 is SGHRS and CDR2 is YFSETQ. Between the trimmed V and J ends, which lost 4 bases and 0 bases, there was a span of 14 bases. The CDR3 is CASSRDGGDSGNTIYF. Here the CDR3 DNA reads TGCGCCAGCAGCAGGGACGGGGGAGACTCTGGAAACACCATATATTTT.

The chain employs TRBV18 and TRBJ1-1, with 12 bases fitting TRBD1. V dropped 8 bases and J dropped 4; count of bases not matched to a gene: 14. The CDR3 sequence is 17 residues long. CDR1 KGHSH and CDR2 LQKENI come from the germline V gene. The CDR3 DNA sequence: TGTGCCAGCGCCAGGGACAGGGGGCTTAATCTGGGCACTGAAGCTTTCTTT. This translates into CASARDRGLNLGTEAFF.

This clone occurred once. Other DNA sequences in the same sample also yield this CDR3. This chain connects TRBV6-5 to TRBJ1-2; 7 nucleotides align to TRBD1. The trim removed 2 bases at V and 2 bases at J, leaving 2 bases unmatched. CDR1 and CDR2 from the germline V gene are MNHEY and SVGAGI. The CDR3 contains 14 residues. DNA of the CDR3: TGTGCCAGCAGTTACGGGACAGCCAACTATGGCTACACCTTC. Protein sequence: CASSYGTANYGYTF.

CDR3 amino acids: CASSLAPGQGARSNQPQHF. The CDR3 DNA is TGTGCCAGCAGCTTAGCCCCGGGACAGGGGGCAAGGAGCAATCAGCCCCAGCATTTT. V usage is TRBV7-9 and J usage is TRBJ1-5, with 12 bases matching TRBD1. The CDR3 totals 19 residues. The germline gives CDR1 SEHNR, CDR2 FQNEAQ (reference sequence). J was trimmed by 1 base and V by 0 bases; bases with no gene match: 7.

V and J are TRBV7-2 and TRBJ2-5; 8 bases line up with TRBD2. The CDR3 spans 15 residues. Trimming at V came to 1 base and at J to 5 bases, leaving 6 bases not matched to a gene. CDR1 and CDR2 (germline): SGHTA, FQGNSA. CDR3 DNA sequence: TGTGCCAGCAGCTTAGTTGGCGGGGGGTCCGAGACCCAGTACTTC. This sequence encodes CASSLVGGGSETQYF.

CDR3 bases: TGTGCCAGCAGTTATTCGGTAACCGGGGAGCTGTTTTTT. Protein product: CASSYSVTGELFF. The V gene is TRBV6-2 or TRBV6-3, the J gene TRBJ2-2; D call uncertain. CDR3 length equals 13 residues. The V gene lost 3 bases and the J gene lost 5 bases, with 7 bases spanning the gap. CDR1 is MNHEY and CDR2 is SVGEGT in the germline V gene.

The V gene is TRBV13, the J gene TRBJ2-4; TRBD1 might be the D (6 bases). The germline gives CDR1 PRHDT, CDR2 FYEKMQ (reference sequence). The V and J ends lost 5 bases and 1 base respectively, with 15 bases between them. The CDR3 contains 16 residues. CDR3 DNA: TGTGCCAGCAGCGCCCCTGACAGGACGGCCAAAAACATTCAGTACTTC. Translating gives CASSAPDRTAKNIQYF.

This CDR3 reads CASHRSASGTGELFF. CDR3 coding DNA: TGCGCCAGCCACCGTAGCGCTTCGGGGACCGGGGAGCTGTTTTTT. The rearrangement links TRBV5-1 to TRBJ2-2; the D gene is possibly TRBD2 (5 bases). CDR1 and CDR2 from the germline V gene are SGHRS and YFSETQ. The germline V and J ends were trimmed by 7 bases and 5 bases, with 18 bases remaining between them. This CDR3 contains 15 residues.

The chain employs TRBV7-3 and TRBJ2-1, with 14 nucleotides matching TRBD2. V gave up 4 bases and J gave up 10 bases; unmatched junction bases: 3. The CDR3 consists of 14 residues. The germline gives CDR1 SGHTA, CDR2 FQGTGA. CDR3 amino acids: CASSSGTSGGEQFF. The CDR3 DNA reads as TGTGCCAGCAGCTCTGGGACTAGCGGGGGAGAGCAGTTCTTC.

V gene TRBV25-1 combines with J gene TRBJ1-1, with 9 bases that match TRBD1. The germline gives CDR1 MGHDK, CDR2 SYGVNS. CDR3 length: 13 residues. Trimming removed 6 bases from V and 6 bases from J; junction bases left unmatched: 5. This chain's CDR3 is CASRGTGWAEAFF. The CDR3 coding sequence is TGTGCCAGCAGGGGGACAGGGTGGGCTGAAGCTTTCTTT. The whole variable domain, remainder taken from reference TRBV25-1 and TRBJ1-1, is EADIYQTPRYLVIGTGKKITLECSQTMGHDKMYWYQQDPGMELHLIHYSYGVNSTEKGDLSSESTVSRIRTEHFPLTLESARPSHTSQYLCASRGTGWAEAFFGQGTRLTVV.

V usage is TRBV20-1 and J usage is TRBJ2-7, with 9 bases matching TRBD2. V lost 3 bases, J lost 6 bases, and 6 bases stayed unmatched. Germline CDR1 DFQATT, CDR2 SNEGSKA (reference sequence). The CDR3 consists of 13 residues. Here the CDR3 DNA reads TGCAGTGCTAGTAGCGGGAGTGATCGCGAGCAGTACTTC. Protein product: CSASSGSDREQYF.

This chain links TRBV2 with TRBJ2-5, with TRBD1 as a possible D gene (6 bases). The V end lost 0 bases, the J end lost 4 bases, and 12 bases lay between the germline ends. CDR1 SNHLY and CDR2 FYNNEI come from the germline V gene. The CDR3 sequence is 15 residues long. CDR3 sequence reads: CASSEALSGAETQYF. The CDR3 DNA reads TGTGCCAGCAGTGAAGCGCTTTCAGGGGCAGAGACCCAGTACTTC.

V is TRBV2 and J is TRBJ2-5; 15 bases are shared with TRBD2. The V and J ends lost 10 bases and 5 bases, in that order; junction bases with no gene match: 14. This CDR3 comprises 17 residues. Germline CDR1 SNHLY, CDR2 FYNNEI. CDR3 amino acids: CATTRRRGTSGRETQYF. The CDR3 DNA reads TGTGCCACAACAAGGCGAAGGGGGACTAGCGGGAGGGAGACCCAGTACTTC. The entire variable domain, with the rest obtained from reference TRBV2 and TRBJ2-5, is as follows: EPEVTQTPSHQVTQMGQEVILRCVPISNHLYFYWYRQILGQKVEFLVSFYNNEISEKSEIFDDQFSVERPDGSNFTLKIRSTKLEDSAMYFCATTRRRGTSGRETQYFGPGTRLLVL.

The chain combines TRBV5-4 with TRBJ2-6; D possibly corresponds to TRBD2 (6 bases). V gave up 1 base and J gave up 3 bases, with 14 bases separating them. The CDR3 covers 17 residues. Germline assignment: CDR1 SGHNT and CDR2 YYREEE (reference sequence). The CDR3 DNA sequence: TGTGCCAGCAGCTTGCAATCTGGGGGGAGTGGGGCCAACGTCCTGACTTTC. Its protein is CASSLQSGGSGANVLTF.

The V call is TRBV6-5, the J call TRBJ1-2; TRBD1 might be the D (6 bases). This CDR3 has 13 amino acids. V was pared by 5 bases and J by 2 bases, with 9 bases between. The germline V gene has CDR1 MNHEY and CDR2 SVGAGI. The CDR3 region is CASSITGNYGYTF. The CDR3 DNA is TGTGCCAGCAGTATAACAGGGAACTATGGCTACACCTTC.

This rearrangement joins TRBV30 to TRBJ1-5; D uncertain. The CDR3 runs to 15 residues. CDR1 is GTSNPN and CDR2 is SVGIG in the germline V gene (reference sequence). V lost 2 bases and J 0 bases, leaving 11 bases between the germline ends. CDR3 amino acids: CAWSTGFSSNQPQHF. DNA for the CDR3: TGTGCCTGGAGTACGGGTTTTAGTAGCAATCAGCCCCAGCATTTT.

The genes are TRBV5-1 and TRBJ1-5; a possible D gene is TRBD1 (5 bases). Trimming took off 2 bases at V and 4 bases at J, with 10 bases between the two ends. The CDR3 contains 14 residues. The germline gives CDR1 SGHRS, CDR2 YFSETQ. In nucleotides, the CDR3 is TGCGCCAGCAGCTTAGGGGATGGAAATCAGCCCCAGCATTTT. It is translated as CASSLGDGNQPQHF.

This chain joins TRBV7-9 and TRBJ2-1; possible D gene TRBD1, 6 bases. V lost 5 bases to trimming and J lost 0 bases, with 11 bases between them. CDR1 is SEHNR and CDR2 is FQNEAQ in the germline V gene (reference sequence). The CDR3 is 15 amino acids. DNA of the CDR3: TGTGCCAGCAGCGGGGGCGGTAGCTCCTACAATGAGCAGTTCTTC. Protein product: CASSGGGSSYNEQFF.

This clone occurred once. The gene calls are TRBV10-1 and TRBJ2-3; TRBD1 aligns across 8 bases. CDR3 length: 18 amino acids. J lost 4 bases, V lost 6 bases, and 18 bases had no gene match. Per the germline V gene, CDR1 is WNHNN and CDR2 is SYGVQD (reference sequence). This CDR3 is CASSLRDRPLIEPDTQYF. CDR3 nucleotides: TGCGCCAGCAGCCTGAGGGACAGGCCTCTTATAGAGCCAGATACGCAGTATTTT.

The V and J genes are TRBV9 and TRBJ2-2, with 10 bases that match TRBD2. The CDR3 is 17 residues long. CDR1 SGDLS and CDR2 YYNGEE come from the germline V gene. V trimming: 0 bases; J trimming: 7 bases; junction bases outside the gene matches: 9. This CDR3 reads CASSVASGRAKDGELFF. The CDR3 coding sequence is TGTGCCAGCAGCGTAGCCAGCGGGAGGGCCAAGGACGGGGAGCTGTTTTTT.

This clone was observed a single time. This chain links TRBV10-1 with TRBJ2-5; 7 bases align to TRBD1. Germline V CDR1 and CDR2: WNHNN, SYGVQD (reference sequence). V lost 4 bases to trimming and J lost 3 bases; unmatched junction nucleotides: 2. The CDR3 is made up of 13 amino acids. This CDR3 is CASSVQGKETQYF. As DNA, the CDR3 is TGCGCCAGCAGTGTACAGGGGAAAGAGACCCAGTACTTC.

The rearrangement joins TRBV15 to TRBJ2-5; 9 positions match TRBD1. From germline, CDR1 is LNHNV and CDR2 YYDKDF (reference sequence). Losses at the gene ends were 4 bases for V and 5 bases for J; bases not matched to a gene: 5. The CDR3 runs 14 residues. CDR3 DNA sequence: TGTGCCACCAGCATCAACAGGGGGCGGGAGACCCAGTACTTC. As protein: CATSINRGRETQYF.

The chain has TRBV20-1 and TRBJ1-2; 11 bases agree with TRBD1. The CDR3 length is 14 residues. From germline, CDR1 is DFQATT and CDR2 SNEGSKA (reference sequence). Germline trimming cut 3 bases from V and 7 bases from J; bases unmatched to any gene: 7. CDR3 residues: CSASRDRGSAGYTF. CDR3 sequence (DNA): TGCAGTGCTAGTCGGGACAGGGGGTCGGCTGGCTACACCTTC.

Note on this clone: The sample contains more than one DNA sequence encoding this CDR3. The CDR3 loop is CASSLGQGGNTIYF. In DNA, the CDR3 is TGCGCCAGCAGCTTGGGACAGGGTGGAAACACCATATATTTT. This rearrangement joins TRBV5-1 to TRBJ1-3, with 7 bases matching TRBD1. The CDR3 is 14 residues long. Germline lookup yields CDR1 SGHRS and CDR2 YFSETQ. Trimming at V came to 0 bases and at J to 3 bases, leaving 0 bases not matched to a gene.

The J gene is TRBJ1-3, the V gene TRBV5-1; TRBD1 might be the D (5 bases). The V gene's germline CDR1 is SGHRS and CDR2 YFSETQ. Trimming cost V 0 bases and J 2 bases, with 15 bases left between them. CDR3 size: 17 residues. The CDR3 spells CASSLGPRVGAGNTIYF. The CDR3 DNA sequence: TGCGCCAGCAGCTTGGGCCCCAGGGTTGGTGCTGGAAACACCATATATTTT.